The sequence of this T cell receptor (beta chain) was determined in a study of follicular helper T cells after annual influenza vaccination. Sequencing was performed with immunoSEQ multiplex PCR; in TCRdb, only in-frame clones are kept and a portion is missing. The sample gives approximately 5,000 clones, roughly nine tenths of which show up once; 1.3% to 1.5% is in the top ten. Stated time point: 2013-2014 season, 7 days after vaccination. CDR3 length: 17 amino acids. The V end was cut by 1 base, the J end by 2 bases, with 16 bases between. The germline V gene has CDR1 LGHNA and CDR2 YNFKEQ. The clonotype originates from an adult who received the influenza vaccine. The V gene is TRBV4-2, the J gene TRBJ2-3; weak D call: TRBD1 (6 bases). The source material was CXCR5+ CD38- circulating T follicular helper cells from blood, sampled 7 days after influenza vaccination. Sample subset: circulating Tfh, non-naive CD4+CXCR5+PD-1+ (ICOS+CD38+ or ICOS-CD38-). The CDR3 sequence: CASSQAPRGIFTDTQYF. CDR3 nucleotides: TGTGCCAGCAGCCAAGCCCCAAGGGGGATATTCACAGATACGCAGTATTTT.